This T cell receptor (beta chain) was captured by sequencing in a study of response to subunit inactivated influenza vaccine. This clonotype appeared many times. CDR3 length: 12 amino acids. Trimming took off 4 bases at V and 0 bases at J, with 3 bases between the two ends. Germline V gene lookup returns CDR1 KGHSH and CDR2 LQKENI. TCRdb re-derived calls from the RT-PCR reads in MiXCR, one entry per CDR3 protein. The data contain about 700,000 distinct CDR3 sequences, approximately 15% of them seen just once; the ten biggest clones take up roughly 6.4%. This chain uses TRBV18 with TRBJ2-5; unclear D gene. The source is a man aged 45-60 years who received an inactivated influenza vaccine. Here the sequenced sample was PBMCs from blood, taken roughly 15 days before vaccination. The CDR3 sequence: CASSRDQETQYF. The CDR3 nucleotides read TGTGCCAGCTCACGGGACCAAGAGACCCAGTACTTC.